This TCR beta chain was found in a study of cytomegalovirus exposure and HLA in healthy donors. Overall study results and limits: Reports credit the classifier with highly specific, highly sensitive diagnosis of cytomegalovirus status.

The PCR used 60 Vbeta and 13 Jbeta primers. Assay: immunoSEQ multiplex PCR; the TCRdb copy retains only in-frame clones and omits some. Among approximately 220,000 clones, about 75% were seen once, and the ten largest hold roughly 2%. On this clone: Its specificity is unknown.

Germline V gene lookup returns CDR1 SGHVS and CDR2 FQNEAQ. The CDR3 spans 12 residues. V gave up 6 bases and J gave up 3 bases, with 9 bases separating them. The clonotype originates from a man younger than 35 in good health and CMV-seronegative. This rearrangement joins TRBV7-8 to TRBJ2-7; no clear D gene. The sequencing input was PBMCs. The CDR3 spells CASRMTGYEQYF. The DNA of the CDR3 is TGTGCCAGCAGGATGACTGGCTACGAGCAGTACTTC.